The 22 T cell receptor beta chains reported below all come from one sample, sequenced in a study of blood T cell repertoires in COVID-19. This table comes from immunoSEQ multiplex PCR, and its TCRdb copy is limited to in-frame clones, with some not included. The sample shows around 100,000 clones, 70% to 80% of them seen only once. Material: peripheral blood. Receptors originate from a man in his 70s with active or convalescent COVID-19.

The chain employs TRBV19 and TRBJ2-1; the match to TRBD2 covers 10 bases. Germline V CDR1 and CDR2: LNHDA, SQIVND (reference sequence). J was trimmed by 8 bases and V by 5 bases; bases with no gene match: 12. The CDR3 has 16 residues. The CDR3 spells CASSPVTSGWGDEQFF. CDR3 nucleotide sequence: TGTGCCAGTAGTCCGGTGACTAGCGGGTGGGGCGATGAGCAGTTCTTC.

This clone was detected once. The chain has TRBV27 and TRBJ2-7; 12 positions match TRBD1. The CDR3 extends over 14 amino acids. J gave up 6 bases and V 5 bases, and 5 bases lay outside the gene matches. Germline V gene sequence: CDR1 MNHEY, CDR2 SMNVEV (reference sequence). As DNA, the CDR3 is TGTGCCAGCAGTCCGGGGACAGGGGGCACCGAGCAGTACTTC. Its protein is CASSPGTGGTEQYF.

The chain carries TRBV5-6 and TRBJ1-5; TRBD1 matches 9 bases. The V gene's germline CDR1 is SGHDT and CDR2 YYEEEE. With V trimmed by 5 bases and J by 4 bases, 10 bases remained unmatched. The CDR3 extends over 16 amino acids. The CDR3 loop is CASSFTRDRVNQPQHF. CDR3 in DNA: TGTGCCAGCAGTTTTACCCGGGACAGGGTAAATCAGCCCCAGCATTTT.

Concerning this clone itself: One junction end does not reproduce the germline sequence, and a read error may be involved. V and J are TRBV7-7 and TRBJ2-1, with TRBD1 identical over 8 bases. Germline CDR1 is SSHAT and CDR2 is FNYEAQ (reference sequence). This CDR3 comprises 13 residues. The CDR3 loop is CASSTGQGQEQFF. Here the CDR3 DNA reads TGTGCTAGCAGCACTGGACAGGGACAGGAGCAGTTCTTC.

This clone is a singleton in its sample. The chain links TRBV19 to TRBJ2-1, with D perhaps TRBD2 (5 bases). The V end was cut by 3 bases, the J end by 6 bases, with 18 bases between. Germline CDR1 reads LNHDA; CDR2 reads SQIVND (reference sequence). The CDR3 contains 16 residues. The CDR3 loop reads CASSIQAERITNEQFF. CDR3 sequence (DNA): TGTGCCAGTAGTATTCAAGCGGAGAGGATTACCAATGAGCAGTTCTTC.

About this clone: A read error is possible here, since a much larger clone lies one base away. The chain employs TRBV5-1 and TRBJ1-4, with D tentatively TRBD1 (6 bases). Germline V gene sequence: CDR1 SGHRS, CDR2 YFSETQ. The CDR3 extends over 13 amino acids. V was shortened by 0 bases and J by 6 bases, with 6 bases between the two germline ends. CDR3 region: CASSLAGDEKLFF. CDR3 nucleotides: TGCGCCAGCAGCTTGGCAGGGGATGAAAAACTGTTTTTT.

This chain links TRBV4-3 with TRBJ2-7, with 10 bases matching TRBD1. Trimming cost V 5 bases and J 3 bases; bases outside gene matches: 4. Germline V gives CDR1 LGHNA, CDR2 YSLEER. The CDR3 has 14 amino acids. CDR3 region: CASSWDRGFYEQYF. CDR3 bases: TGCGCCAGCAGCTGGGACAGGGGATTCTACGAGCAGTACTTC.

The gene calls are TRBV7-2 and TRBJ2-2; D is possibly TRBD2 (6 bases). Germline-derived CDR1 and CDR2 are SGHTA and FQGNSA. CDR3 length: 18 amino acids. V lost 0 bases, J lost 2 bases, and 16 bases lay in between. The CDR3 DNA reads as TGTGCCAGCAGCTTAGCCTTTTTGGGAGCGGGCAACACCGGGGAGCTGTTTTTT. Protein product: CASSLAFLGAGNTGELFF.

The V gene is TRBV7-9, the J gene TRBJ1-2, with 10 positions matching TRBD1. The germline CDR1 and CDR2 sequences are SEHNR and FQNEAQ (reference sequence). The CDR3 covers 15 residues. V shed 5 bases and J 5 bases; nucleotides not matched to a gene: 8. The CDR3 coding sequence is TGTGCCAGCAGCGCACCGGGACAGGGGCAATATGGCTACACCTTC. Translated: CASSAPGQGQYGYTF.

For the CDR3, the DNA is TGTGCCATCAGTGAAACTAGCGGGGGCACAGATACGCAGTATTTT. Its translation is CAISETSGGTDTQYF. The J gene is TRBJ2-3, the V gene TRBV10-3, with TRBD2 matching over 10 bases. V dropped 3 bases and J dropped 1; count of bases not matched to a gene: 1. The V gene's germline CDR1 is ENHRY and CDR2 SYGVKD. This CDR3 contains 15 residues.

This clone was recorded once. The chain combines TRBV29-1 with TRBJ2-1; 15 bases align to TRBD2. Germline V lookup: CDR1 SQVTM, CDR2 ANQGSEA. V was clipped by 6 bases and J by 9 bases; unmatched bases: 9. The CDR3 totals 15 residues. In nucleotides, the CDR3 is TGCAGCGTCCGTGGGACTAGCGGGAGGAATGTTGAGCAGTTCTTC. It yields the protein CSVRGTSGRNVEQFF.

CDR3 residues: CASSTVSSYEQYF. DNA for the CDR3: TGTGCCAGCAGTACAGTGAGCTCCTACGAGCAGTACTTC. This sequence joins TRBV6-5 and TRBJ2-7; no clear D gene. With 5 bases removed from V and 0 bases from J, the gap between germline ends came to 8 bases. CDR1 is MNHEY and CDR2 is SVGAGI in the germline V gene. The CDR3 runs 13 residues.

The chain links TRBV5-6 to TRBJ2-2, with 7 bases aligning to TRBD1. From germline, CDR1 is SGHDT and CDR2 YYEEEE. The CDR3 totals 16 residues. The V and J ends lost 3 bases and 6 bases, in that order; junction bases with no gene match: 11. The CDR3 spells CASSSKLQGVSGELFF. In DNA form, the CDR3 reads TGTGCCAGCAGCTCTAAATTGCAGGGGGTATCCGGGGAGCTGTTTTTT.

V gene TRBV18 combines with J gene TRBJ2-1; D remains ambiguous. The CDR3 covers 12 residues. Trimming removed 5 bases from V and 4 bases from J, with 6 bases in between. CDR1 and CDR2 (germline): KGHSH, LQKENI. CDR3 in amino acids: CASSRGYNEQFF. The CDR3 DNA sequence: TGTGCCAGCTCAAGAGGATACAATGAGCAGTTCTTC.

The rearrangement links TRBV5-6 to TRBJ1-1, with TRBD1 identical over 7 bases. Germline CDR1 SGHDT, CDR2 YYEEEE. The CDR3 contains 15 residues. Trimming cost V 4 bases and J 3 bases; bases outside gene matches: 9. The CDR3 DNA reads TGTGCCAGCAGCACTCCCGACAGGGAAGACACTGAAGCTTTCTTT. It codes for CASSTPDREDTEAFF.

This clone was observed once. The chain employs TRBV27 and TRBJ2-7; 7 positions agree with TRBD2. The CDR3 sequence is 14 residues long. CDR1 MNHEY and CDR2 SMNVEV come from the germline V gene (reference sequence). Trimming took 0 bases from V and 4 from J; bases not matched to a gene: 3. The CDR3, as DNA: TGTGCCAGCAGTTTATCGACGGGGGGATACGAGCAGTACTTC. Translating gives CASSLSTGGYEQYF.

The chain joins TRBV7-9 to TRBJ1-4; TRBD1 matches at 10 bases. Germline assignment: CDR1 SEHNR and CDR2 FQNEAQ (reference sequence). The CDR3 has 15 residues. V lost 2 bases, J lost 8 bases, and 5 bases stayed unmatched. The DNA for the CDR3 is TGTGCCAGCAGCTTAAGGACAGGGGGAGGGGAAAAACTGTTTTTT. It yields the protein CASSLRTGGGEKLFF. The complete variable domain, with remaining parts taken from reference TRBV7-9 and TRBJ1-4, reads DTGVSQNPRHKITKRGQNVTFRCDPISEHNRLYWYRQTLGQGPEFLTYFQNEAQLEKSRLLSDRFSAERPKGSFSTLEIQRTEQGDSAMYLCASSLRTGGGEKLFFGSGTQLSVL.

CDR3 bases: TGCGCCAGCAGCCAAGGGATAGCGGGGCCCTACGAGCAGTACTTC. It yields the protein CASSQGIAGPYEQYF. This chain joins TRBV4-3 and TRBJ2-7, with TRBD2 identical over 8 bases. V lost 1 base, J lost 2 bases, and 4 bases stayed unmatched. The CDR3 runs to 15 residues. The germline CDR1 and CDR2 sequences are LGHNA and YSLEER.

The rearrangement uses TRBV6-6 and TRBJ2-3; 9 bases map to TRBD1. V shed 5 bases, J shed 1 base, and the junction held 10 bases outside the gene matches. CDR3 length: 17 amino acids. Germline-derived CDR1 and CDR2 are MNHNY and SVGAGI (reference sequence). The CDR3 DNA reads as TGTGCCAGCAGTCCCACTTACAGGGGGCAAGGCACAGATACGCAGTATTTT. Encoded protein: CASSPTYRGQGTDTQYF.

The chain is built from TRBV12-3 or TRBV12-4 and TRBJ1-3; D gene ambiguous. The V gene lost 6 bases and the J gene lost 6 bases, with 12 bases spanning the gap. The CDR3 loop spans 13 amino acids. This chain's CDR3 is CASRMGAQNTIYF. CDR3 bases: TGTGCCAGCAGAATGGGAGCTCAAAACACCATATATTTT.

The gene calls are TRBV29-1 and TRBJ1-1, with no clear D. The germline CDR1 and CDR2 sequences are SQVTM and ANQGSEA. The CDR3 consists of 11 residues. Trimming shortened V by 0 bases and J by 11 bases, and 10 bases separated the two germline ends. The CDR3 coding sequence is TGCAGCGTTGAAGACCCCCCTCGGGCTTTCTTT. Translated, it gives CSVEDPPRAFF.

The chain is built from TRBV7-6 and TRBJ1-3, with a possible D match to TRBD1 (5 bases). V dropped 5 bases and J dropped 4 bases, with 15 bases sitting between them. The CDR3 sequence is 15 residues long. Germline V gene lookup returns CDR1 SGHVS and CDR2 FNYEAQ. CDR3 DNA sequence: TGTGCCAGCAGCCCTAGGGCCAGGGCAGGAAACACCATATATTTT. It encodes CASSPRARAGNTIYF. Supplemented by reference TRBV7-6 and TRBJ1-3, the full variable domain reads GAGVSQSPRYKVTKRGQDVALRCDPISGHVSLYWYRQALGQGPEFLTYFNYEAQQDKSGLPNDRFSAERPEGSISTLTIQRTEQRDSAMYRCASSPRARAGNTIYFGEGSWLTVV.